These 19 T cell receptor beta chains came from one sample sequenced in a study of cytomegalovirus exposure and HLA in healthy donors. The PCR had 60 Vbeta and 13 Jbeta primers. Sequenced by immunoSEQ multiplex PCR; TCRdb stores in-frame clones only, minus some. The table includes over 200,000 clones, roughly 82% detected once. Sequenced material: PBMCs. Receptors were obtained from a middle-aged woman in good health and CMV-seropositive.

This clone has only a few counts. The chain links TRBV19 to TRBJ2-1; D perhaps matches TRBD2 (6 bases). Trimming removed 3 bases at V and 12 bases at J, with 18 bases between. The V gene's germline CDR1 is LNHDA and CDR2 SQIVND (reference sequence). The length of the CDR3 is 14 residues. The CDR3 spells CASSMISGPRGQFF. CDR3 coding DNA: TGTGCCAGTAGTATGATTAGCGGCCCACGGGGGCAGTTCTTC.

The V gene is TRBV4-2, the J gene TRBJ2-7; 15 nucleotides match TRBD2. V shed 4 bases, J shed 5 bases, and the junction held 9 bases outside the gene matches. The CDR3 covers 17 residues. Germline V gene data show CDR1 as LGHNA and CDR2 as YNFKEQ. The CDR3 region is CASSPRTSGRAHDEQYF. CDR3 DNA: TGTGCCAGCAGCCCGAGGACTAGCGGGAGGGCCCACGACGAGCAGTACTTC.

Comments on this clone: Other DNA sequences in the same sample also yield this CDR3. This chain joins TRBV7-2 and TRBJ2-3, with 8 bases lining up with TRBD2. The V and J ends lost 1 base and 4 bases, in that order; junction bases with no gene match: 4. Germline V gene lookup returns CDR1 SGHTA and CDR2 FQGNSA. The CDR3 runs 15 residues. In nucleotides, the CDR3 is TGTGCCAGCAGCTTAGTGGCGGGGGGCCCAGATACGCAGTATTTT. The encoded protein is CASSLVAGGPDTQYF.

V and J are TRBV6-5 and TRBJ1-5; D not resolved. CDR3 length: 16 amino acids. Germline assignment: CDR1 MNHEY and CDR2 SVGAGI. Trimming shortened V by 0 bases and J by 7 bases, and 16 bases separated the two germline ends. Here the CDR3 DNA reads TGTGCCAGCAGTTACTCGGATCCGGGAGCGGGGCAGCCCCAGCATTTT. This translates into CASSYSDPGAGQPQHF.

The V gene is TRBV13, the J gene TRBJ2-5; 7 bases are shared with TRBD2. Per germline, CDR1 PRHDT and CDR2 FYEKMQ (reference sequence). J gave up 0 bases and V 5 bases, and 15 bases lay outside the gene matches. The CDR3 runs to 18 residues. This CDR3 is CASSAGPSASGYQETQYF. The CDR3 DNA sequence: TGTGCCAGCAGCGCTGGCCCCTCGGCTAGCGGATACCAAGAGACCCAGTACTTC.

The sample holds a few counts of this clone. The V gene is TRBV7-9, the J gene TRBJ2-7; D gene ambiguous. Germline V lookup: CDR1 SEHNR, CDR2 FQNEAQ (reference sequence). This CDR3 has 14 residues. The V gene lost 1 base and the J gene lost 2 bases, with 9 bases spanning the gap. The CDR3, as DNA: TGTGCCAGCAGCTTAGATACTTTACCCTACGAGCAGTACTTC. Translating gives CASSLDTLPYEQYF.

J is TRBJ1-2 and V is TRBV6-1; 11 bases line up with TRBD1. After removal of 3 bases from V and 9 bases from J, the junction contained 3 bases not matched to a gene. Germline assignment: CDR1 MNHNS and CDR2 SASEGT. The CDR3 has 13 amino acids. The CDR3 sequence: CASSDRDRGSYTF. For the CDR3, the DNA is TGTGCCAGCAGTGACCGGGACAGGGGGAGCTACACCTTC.

V gene TRBV5-1 combines with J gene TRBJ2-7, with TRBD1 as a possible D gene (6 bases). Germline CDR1 and CDR2: SGHRS and YFSETQ. The length of the CDR3 is 15 residues. V lost 1 base and J 6 bases, leaving 17 bases between the germline ends. The CDR3 spells CASSLRRMRGSEQYF. CDR3 DNA sequence: TGCGCCAGCAGCTTGAGGAGGATGAGGGGGTCCGAGCAGTACTTC.

This clone was seen just once. One junction end disagrees with the germline gene, perhaps due to a read error. This chain uses TRBV7-9 with TRBJ2-7; the D is unclear. From germline, CDR1 is SEHNR and CDR2 FQNEAQ (reference sequence). The CDR3 sequence is 11 residues long. Here the CDR3 reads CASSFSSEQYF. The CDR3 DNA follows: TGTGCCAGCAGCTTTTCCTCCGAGCAGTACTTC.

This clone was observed a handful of times. The CDR3 DNA follows: TGTGCCAGTAGTATCGGGACTAGCGGAATCTACAATGAGCAGTTCTTC. This sequence encodes CASSIGTSGIYNEQFF. The rearrangement links TRBV19 to TRBJ2-1, with TRBD2 identical over 11 bases. The CDR3 runs 16 residues. Unmatched junction bases numbered 4, after V lost 3 bases and J lost 3 bases. Germline V lookup: CDR1 LNHDA, CDR2 SQIVND (reference sequence).

The J gene is TRBJ2-5, the V gene TRBV28; maybe TRBD1 (5 bases). The V gene's germline CDR1 is MDHEN and CDR2 SYDVKM. V was trimmed by 4 bases and J by 2 bases, leaving 20 bases between them. This CDR3 spans 17 amino acids. The CDR3 coding sequence is TGTGCCAGCAGTTCCCCCTCCCGACAGTTTTTTCAAGAGACCCAGTACTTC. Protein: CASSSPSRQFFQETQYF.

The rearrangement links TRBV6-5 to TRBJ1-5; D not certain. This CDR3 comprises 13 residues. V lost 4 bases and J lost 6, with 10 bases in between. CDR1 MNHEY and CDR2 SVGAGI come from the germline V gene. CDR3 DNA: TGTGCCAGCAGTTCGAGGGAAGCTCAGCCCCAGCATTTT. This encodes CASSSREAQPQHF.

V and J are TRBV7-9 and TRBJ1-2; D perhaps matches TRBD1 (6 bases). The germline V gene encodes CDR1 SEHNR and CDR2 FQNEAQ (reference sequence). V shed 1 base and J shed 8 bases, with 14 bases lying between them. This CDR3 comprises 14 residues. The CDR3 is CASSLGDILGGYTF. In DNA, the CDR3 is TGTGCCAGCAGCTTAGGGGACATACTGGGGGGCTACACCTTC.

This sequence joins TRBV4-3 and TRBJ2-7, with D perhaps TRBD1 (5 bases). Germline CDR1 and CDR2: LGHNA and YSLEER. The V end lost 4 bases, the J end lost 6 bases, and 16 bases lay between the germline ends. The CDR3 is made up of 14 amino acids. Here the CDR3 DNA reads TGCGCCAGCAGCCTTCAGGGAAATTCGGGCGAGCAGTACTTC. This gives the protein CASSLQGNSGEQYF.

The rearrangement joins TRBV5-8 to TRBJ2-5; no reliable D call. CDR1 and CDR2 from the germline V gene are SGHTS and YDEGEE. Trimming stripped 7 bases from V and 5 bases from J, with 18 bases between. This CDR3 spans 14 amino acids. CDR3 sequence: CASSQKVGGETQYF. The CDR3 region has the DNA TGTGCCAGCTCTCAAAAGGTCGGCGGCGAGACCCAGTACTTC. The full variable domain, completed using reference TRBV5-8 and TRBJ2-5, is EAGVTQSPTHLIKTRGQQATLRCSPISGHTSVYWYQQALGLGLQFLLWYDEGEERNRGNFPPRFSGRQFPNYSSELNVNALELEDSALYLCASSQKVGGETQYFGPGTRLLVL.

This sequence joins TRBV19 and TRBJ2-3; D is ambiguous. Germline CDR1 is LNHDA and CDR2 is SQIVND (reference sequence). This CDR3 has 14 residues. V shed 7 bases and J shed 3 bases, with 14 bases lying between them. The CDR3 DNA sequence: TGTGCCAGTACTCGATCGAGTGGTACAGATACGCAGTATTTT. Its translation: CASTRSSGTDTQYF.

The genes are TRBV7-6 and TRBJ2-7, with TRBD1 matching 10 bases. Germline CDR1 reads SGHVS; CDR2 reads FNYEAQ. V dropped 5 bases and J dropped 1; count of bases not matched to a gene: 5. The CDR3 spans 15 residues. The CDR3: CASSPKGQGSYEQYF. The CDR3 region has the DNA TGTGCCAGCAGCCCCAAGGGACAGGGGTCCTACGAGCAGTACTTC.

This clone was found once. Additional DNA sequences in this sample encode the identical CDR3. The V and J genes are TRBV9 and TRBJ2-3; the match to TRBD2 covers 7 bases. Per germline, CDR1 SGDLS and CDR2 YYNGEE. J lost 0 bases, V lost 4 bases, and 5 bases had no gene match. This CDR3 has 15 amino acids. The CDR3 protein is CASSPGGTSTDTQYF. In DNA, the CDR3 is TGTGCCAGCAGCCCGGGGGGAACTAGCACAGATACGCAGTATTTT.

V is TRBV10-1 and J is TRBJ2-7, with D unclear. With 5 bases removed from V and 1 base from J, the gap between germline ends came to 6 bases. The CDR3 runs 12 residues. The germline V gene has CDR1 WNHNN and CDR2 SYGVQD (reference sequence). The chain's CDR3 is CASSTNSYEQYF. CDR3 coding DNA: TGCGCCAGCAGTACTAATTCCTACGAGCAGTACTTC.